The present TCR beta chain was sequenced within a study of tumor-infiltrating lymphocytes in localized non-small cell lung cancer. Turning to the study itself: Several tumor histologies, both smoking statuses, and some post-neoadjuvant chemotherapy samples were included.

After removal of 6 bases from V and 8 bases from J, the junction contained 10 bases not matched to a gene. This CDR3 is built from 14 residues. Germline-derived CDR1 and CDR2 are MNHEY and SVGAGI. Method: immunoSEQ multiplex PCR; TCRdb's copy keeps in-frame clones and lacks some. The sample records 5,500 to 8,500 clones, around two thirds being singletons. Sample share makes this clone medium-sized. Its antigen is unknown. Overall study results and limits: Different pieces of the same tissue went to different assays, confounding technical variation with intratumor heterogeneity.

This clonotype was sampled from a human donor with non-small cell lung cancer. Specimen: uninvolved lung tissue not adjacent to the tumor. This chain connects TRBV6-5 to TRBJ1-3, with 7 bases matching TRBD1. The CDR3 loop reads CASRRTGLGDTIYF. The CDR3 DNA follows: TGTGCCAGCAGGCGGACAGGCCTCGGCGACACCATATATTTT.